Presented here are 8 T cell receptor beta chains from one specimen sequenced in a study of technical replicates of blood from a few donors. Repertoires were generated with immunoSEQ multiplex PCR, while TCRdb's copy carries only in-frame clones and drops some. Of about 81,000 clones listed, approximately 97% are singletons. The sequenced material came from T cells isolated from PBMCs. The source is a human donor in good health.

The V gene is TRBV5-1, the J gene TRBJ2-3; D is possibly TRBD1 (6 bases). Germline V CDR1 and CDR2: SGHRS, YFSETQ. The germline V and J ends were trimmed by 3 bases and 1 base, with 9 bases remaining between them. The length of the CDR3 is 14 residues. In DNA, the CDR3 is TGCGCCAGCAGCTCAGGGGCTGGCACAGATACGCAGTATTTT. It specifies CASSSGAGTDTQYF.

V is TRBV10-1 and J is TRBJ2-7, with D hard to call. This CDR3 has 12 residues. Trimming pared 3 bases from V and 3 bases from J, leaving 6 bases between. Germline V CDR1 and CDR2: WNHNN, SYGVQD (reference sequence). CDR3 protein: CASSDTYYEQYF. The CDR3 DNA follows: TGCGCCAGCAGTGACACATACTACGAGCAGTACTTC.

The chain combines TRBV2 with TRBJ2-7; 12 bases align to TRBD2. J gave up 2 bases and V 4 bases, and 12 bases lay outside the gene matches. CDR1 SNHLY and CDR2 FYNNEI come from the germline V gene. The CDR3 has 18 amino acids. The CDR3 reads CASSARTSGTQTTYEQYF. Written as DNA, the CDR3 is TGTGCCAGCAGTGCCAGGACTAGCGGGACCCAAACTACCTACGAGCAGTACTTC.

V is TRBV5-4 and J is TRBJ2-2; unclear D gene. In germline, CDR1 is SGHNT, CDR2 YYREEE (reference sequence). This CDR3 contains 15 residues. The V end lost 2 bases, the J end lost 4 bases, and 12 bases lay between the germline ends. This CDR3 reads CASSFDVSGTGELFF. The CDR3 nucleotides read TGTGCCAGCAGCTTCGACGTATCGGGCACCGGGGAGCTGTTTTTT. Supplemented by reference TRBV5-4 and TRBJ2-2, the full variable domain reads ETGVTQSPTHLIKTRGQQVTLRCSSQSGHNTVSWYQQALGQGPQFIFQYYREEENGRGNFPPRFSGLQFPNYSSELNVNALELDDSALYLCASSFDVSGTGELFFGEGSRLTVL.

Here the CDR3 DNA reads TGTGCCAATAACTCAGGGGGAACTGGAAACACCATATATTTT. Encoded protein: CANNSGGTGNTIYF. J is TRBJ1-3 and V is TRBV6-6; 7 nucleotides line up with TRBD1. Germline CDR1 MNHNY, CDR2 SVGAGI (reference sequence). Unmatched junction bases numbered 8, after V lost 10 bases and J lost 2 bases. The CDR3 contains 14 residues.

The V gene is TRBV11-2, the J gene TRBJ2-7; no definite D call. V gave up 1 base and J gave up 4 bases, with 8 bases separating them. The CDR3 sequence is 13 residues long. The germline V gene has CDR1 SGHAT and CDR2 FQNNGV. The CDR3 is CASSLGASYEQYF. CDR3 sequence (DNA): TGTGCCAGCAGCTTAGGGGCCTCTTACGAGCAGTACTTC.

The chain joins TRBV7-8 to TRBJ2-3; weak D call: TRBD2 (6 bases). Germline V gene lookup returns CDR1 SGHVS and CDR2 FQNEAQ. The CDR3 loop spans 15 amino acids. V lost 5 bases and J 4 bases, leaving 16 bases between the germline ends. CDR3 nucleotide sequence: TGTGCCAGCAGCCGCCGACTAGTTTCCGCAGATACGCAGTATTTT. This gives the protein CASSRRLVSADTQYF. Full variable domain (outside the CDR3, taken from reference TRBV7-8 and TRBJ2-3): GAGVSQSPRYKVAKRGQDVALRCDPISGHVSLFWYQQALGQGPEFLTYFQNEAQLDKSGLPSDRFFAERPEGSVSTLKIQRTQQEDSAVYLCASSRRLVSADTQYFGPGTRLTVL.

This sequence joins TRBV18 and TRBJ2-1; a possible D gene is TRBD2 (5 bases). Deletions cut 3 bases from V and 0 bases from J, with 15 bases between. The germline V gene has CDR1 KGHSH and CDR2 LQKENI. The length of the CDR3 is 17 residues. CDR3 sequence (DNA): TGTGCCAGCTCACCGGGGTTAGCGTCGAGCTCCTACAATGAGCAGTTCTTC. This sequence encodes CASSPGLASSSYNEQFF.